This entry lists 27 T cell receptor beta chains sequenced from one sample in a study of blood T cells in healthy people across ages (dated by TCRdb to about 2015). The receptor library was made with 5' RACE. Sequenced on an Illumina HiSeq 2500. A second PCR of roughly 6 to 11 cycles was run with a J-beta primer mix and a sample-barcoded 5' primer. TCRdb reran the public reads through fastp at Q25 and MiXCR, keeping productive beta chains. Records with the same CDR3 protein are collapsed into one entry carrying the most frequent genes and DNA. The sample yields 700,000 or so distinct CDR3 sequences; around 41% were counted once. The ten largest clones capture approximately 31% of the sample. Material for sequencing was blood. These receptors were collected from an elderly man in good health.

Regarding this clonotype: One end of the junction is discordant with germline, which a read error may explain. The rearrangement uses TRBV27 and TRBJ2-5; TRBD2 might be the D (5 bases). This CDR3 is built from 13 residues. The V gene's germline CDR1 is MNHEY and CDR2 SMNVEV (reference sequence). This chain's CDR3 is CASSIGVKEAQYF. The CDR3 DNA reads TGTGCCAGCAGCATCGGGGTGAAAGAGGCCCAGTACTTC.

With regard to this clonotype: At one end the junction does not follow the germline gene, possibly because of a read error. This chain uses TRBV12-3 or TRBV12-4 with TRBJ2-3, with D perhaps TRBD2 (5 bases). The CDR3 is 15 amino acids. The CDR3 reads CASSLLDSSTDTRYF. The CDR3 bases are TGTGCCAGCAGCCTACTAGACTCGAGCACAGATACGCGGTATTTT.

The CDR3 sequence is CAWSSVGAETQYF. In DNA, the CDR3 is TGTGCCTGGAGTTCTGTAGGGGCAGAGACCCAGTACTTC. The chain couples TRBV30 to TRBJ2-5; D perhaps matches TRBD1 (5 bases). Germline V CDR1 and CDR2: GTSNPN, SVGIG (reference sequence). V was shortened by 2 bases and J by 4 bases, with 11 bases between the two germline ends. This CDR3 has 13 residues.

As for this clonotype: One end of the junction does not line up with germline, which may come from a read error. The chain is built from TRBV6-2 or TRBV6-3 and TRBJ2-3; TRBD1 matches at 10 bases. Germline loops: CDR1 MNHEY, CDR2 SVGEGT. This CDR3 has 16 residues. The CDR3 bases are TGTGCCGGCAGTCCAGGGGACAGGGGACCGACAGATACGCAGTATTTT. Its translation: CAGSPGDRGPTDTQYF.

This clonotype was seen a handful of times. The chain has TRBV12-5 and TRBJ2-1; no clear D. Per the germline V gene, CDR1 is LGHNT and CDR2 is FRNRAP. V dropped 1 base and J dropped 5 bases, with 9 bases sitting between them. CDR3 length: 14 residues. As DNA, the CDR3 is TGTGCTAGTGGTTTGGCCTCCCCGAACAATGAGCAGTTCTTC. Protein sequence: CASGLASPNNEQFF.

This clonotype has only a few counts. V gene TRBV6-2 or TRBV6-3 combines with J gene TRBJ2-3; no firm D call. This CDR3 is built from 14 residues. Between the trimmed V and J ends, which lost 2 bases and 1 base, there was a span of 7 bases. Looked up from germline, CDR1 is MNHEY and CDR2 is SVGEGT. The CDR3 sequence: CASSYTLGTDTQYF. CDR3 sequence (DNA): TGTGCCAGCAGTTACACGCTGGGCACAGATACGCAGTATTTT.

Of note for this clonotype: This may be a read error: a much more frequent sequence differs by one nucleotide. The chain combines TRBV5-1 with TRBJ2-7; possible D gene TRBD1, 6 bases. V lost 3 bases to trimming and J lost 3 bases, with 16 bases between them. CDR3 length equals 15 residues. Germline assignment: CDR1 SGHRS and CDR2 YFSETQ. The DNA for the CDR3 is TGCGCCAGCAGCTCGGTACCGGGACAAAACTACGAGCAGTACTTC. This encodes CASSSVPGQNYEQYF.

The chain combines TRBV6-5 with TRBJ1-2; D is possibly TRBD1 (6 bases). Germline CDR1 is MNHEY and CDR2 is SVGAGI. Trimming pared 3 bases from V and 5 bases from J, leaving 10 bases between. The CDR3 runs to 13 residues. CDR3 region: CASSYRTAYGYTF. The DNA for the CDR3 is TGTGCCAGCAGTTATAGGACAGCATATGGCTACACCTTC.

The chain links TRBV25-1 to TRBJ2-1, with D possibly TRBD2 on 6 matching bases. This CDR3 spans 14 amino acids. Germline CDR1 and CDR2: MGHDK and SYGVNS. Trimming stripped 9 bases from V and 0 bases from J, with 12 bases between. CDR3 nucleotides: TGTGCCAGTGAGGGACTGAGCTCCTACAATGAGCAGTTCTTC. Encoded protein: CASEGLSSYNEQFF.

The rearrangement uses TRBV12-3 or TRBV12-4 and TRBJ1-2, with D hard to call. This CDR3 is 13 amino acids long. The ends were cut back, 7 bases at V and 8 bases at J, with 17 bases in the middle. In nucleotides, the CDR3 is TGTGCCAGCACCCCTCAGGCCCCGGTCGGCTACACCTTC. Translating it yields CASTPQAPVGYTF.

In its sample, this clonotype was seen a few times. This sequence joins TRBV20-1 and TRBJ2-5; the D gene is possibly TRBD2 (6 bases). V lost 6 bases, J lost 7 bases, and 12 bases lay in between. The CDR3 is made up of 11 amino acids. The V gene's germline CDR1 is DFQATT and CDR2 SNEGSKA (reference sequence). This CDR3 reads CSAGEVRTQYF. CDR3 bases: TGCAGTGCGGGGGAGGTGCGGACCCAGTACTTC.

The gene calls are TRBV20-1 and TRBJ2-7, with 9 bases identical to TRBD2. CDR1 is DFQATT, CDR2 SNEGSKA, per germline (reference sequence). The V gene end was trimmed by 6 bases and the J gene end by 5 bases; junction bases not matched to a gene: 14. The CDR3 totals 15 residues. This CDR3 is CSARPLSGSINEQYF. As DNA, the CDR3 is TGCAGTGCCAGACCTCTTAGCGGGAGCATCAACGAGCAGTACTTC.

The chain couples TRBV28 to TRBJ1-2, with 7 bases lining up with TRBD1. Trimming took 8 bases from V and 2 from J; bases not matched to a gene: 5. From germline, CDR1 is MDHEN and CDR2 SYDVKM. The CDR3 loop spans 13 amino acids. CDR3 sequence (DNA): TGTGCCAGCGGGACAGCATTAAACTATGGCTACACCTTC. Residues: CASGTALNYGYTF.

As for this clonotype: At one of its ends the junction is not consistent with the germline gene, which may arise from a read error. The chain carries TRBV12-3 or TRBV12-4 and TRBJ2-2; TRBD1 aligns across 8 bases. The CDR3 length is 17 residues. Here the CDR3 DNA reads TGTGCCGGCAGTTTAACCGACAGGGGTGAGAACACCGGGGAGCTGTTTTTT. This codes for CAGSLTDRGENTGELFF.

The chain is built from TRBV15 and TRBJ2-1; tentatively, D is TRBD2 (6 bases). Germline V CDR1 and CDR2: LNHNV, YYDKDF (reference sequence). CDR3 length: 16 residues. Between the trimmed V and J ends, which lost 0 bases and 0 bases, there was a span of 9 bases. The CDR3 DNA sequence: TGTGCCACCAGCAGAGATGACGGGAGCTCCTACAATGAGCAGTTCTTC. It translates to CATSRDDGSSYNEQFF.

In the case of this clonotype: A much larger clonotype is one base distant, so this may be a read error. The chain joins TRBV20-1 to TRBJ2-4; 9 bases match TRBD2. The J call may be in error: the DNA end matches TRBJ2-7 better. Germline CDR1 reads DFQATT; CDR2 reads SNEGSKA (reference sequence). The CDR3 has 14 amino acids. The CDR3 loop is CSAIQRGVSYEQYF. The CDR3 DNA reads TGCAGTGCAATACAGCGGGGGGTATCCTACGAGCAGTACTTC.

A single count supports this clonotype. The CDR3 spells CASQGTTLGLEQYF. CDR3 DNA sequence: TGTGCCAGCCAGGGGACGACCCTGGGTTTGGAGCAGTACTTC. This rearrangement joins TRBV6-1 to TRBJ2-5; TRBD1 might be the D (6 bases). Trimming shortened V by 8 bases and J by 11 bases, and 24 bases separated the two germline ends. The CDR3 contains 14 residues. Germline CDR1 MNHNS, CDR2 SASEGT.

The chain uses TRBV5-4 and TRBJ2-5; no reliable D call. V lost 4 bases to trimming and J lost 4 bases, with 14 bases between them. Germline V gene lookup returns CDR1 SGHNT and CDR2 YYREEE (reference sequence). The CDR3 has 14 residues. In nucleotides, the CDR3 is TGTGCCAGCAGCGTGTGGTTAGTCATAGAGACCCAGTACTTC. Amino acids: CASSVWLVIETQYF. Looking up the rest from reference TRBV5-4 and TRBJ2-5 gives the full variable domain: ETGVTQSPTHLIKTRGQQVTLRCSSQSGHNTVSWYQQALGQGPQFIFQYYREEENGRGNFPPRFSGLQFPNYSSELNVNALELDDSALYLCASSVWLVIETQYFGPGTRLLVL.

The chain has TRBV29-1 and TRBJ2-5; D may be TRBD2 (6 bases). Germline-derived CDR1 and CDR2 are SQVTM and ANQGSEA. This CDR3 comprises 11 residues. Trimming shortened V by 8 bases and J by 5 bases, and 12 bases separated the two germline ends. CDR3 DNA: TGCAGCTGTTTGGAGGGGGAGACCCAGTACTTC. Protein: CSCLEGETQYF.

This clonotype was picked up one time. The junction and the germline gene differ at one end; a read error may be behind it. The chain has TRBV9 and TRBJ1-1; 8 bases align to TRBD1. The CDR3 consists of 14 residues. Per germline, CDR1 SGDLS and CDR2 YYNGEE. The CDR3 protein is CACSGQGRNTEAFF. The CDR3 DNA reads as TGTGCCTGCAGCGGACAGGGACGGAACACTGAAGCTTTCTTT. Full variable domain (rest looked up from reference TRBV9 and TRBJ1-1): DSGVTQTPKHLITATGQRVTLRCSPRSGDLSVYWYQQSLDQGLQFLIQYYNGEERAKGNILERFSAQQFPDLHSELNLSSLELGDSALYFCACSGQGRNTEAFFGQGTRLTVV.

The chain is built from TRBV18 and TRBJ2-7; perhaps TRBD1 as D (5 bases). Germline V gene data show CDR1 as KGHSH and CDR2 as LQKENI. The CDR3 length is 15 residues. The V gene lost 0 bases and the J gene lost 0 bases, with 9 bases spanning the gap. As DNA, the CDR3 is TGTGCCAGCTCACCACCGAACAGGTACTCCTACGAGCAGTACTTC. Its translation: CASSPPNRYSYEQYF. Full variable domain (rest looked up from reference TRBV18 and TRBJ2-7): NAGVMQNPRHLVRRRGQEARLRCSPMKGHSHVYWYRQLPEEGLKFMVYLQKENIIDESGMPKERFSAEFPKEGPSILRIQQVVRGDSAAYFCASSPPNRYSYEQYFGPGTRLTVT.

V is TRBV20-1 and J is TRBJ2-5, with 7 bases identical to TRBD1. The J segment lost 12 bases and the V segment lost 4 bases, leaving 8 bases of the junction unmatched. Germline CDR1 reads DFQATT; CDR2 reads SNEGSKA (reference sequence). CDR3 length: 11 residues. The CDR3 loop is CSAISGQLEYF. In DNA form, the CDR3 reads TGCAGTGCTATCTCGGGACAGTTGGAGTACTTC.

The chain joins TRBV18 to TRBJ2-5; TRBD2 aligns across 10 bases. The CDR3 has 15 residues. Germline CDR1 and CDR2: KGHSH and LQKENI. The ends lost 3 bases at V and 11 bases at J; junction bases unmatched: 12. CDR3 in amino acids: CASSPDQGLAYEQYF. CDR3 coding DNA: TGTGCCAGCTCACCCGACCAGGGACTAGCGTATGAGCAGTACTTC.

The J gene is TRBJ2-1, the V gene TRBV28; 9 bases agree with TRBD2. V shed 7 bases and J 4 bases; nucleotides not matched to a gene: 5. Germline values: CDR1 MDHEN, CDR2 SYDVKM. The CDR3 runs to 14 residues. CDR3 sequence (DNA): TGTGCCAGCACCACTAGCGGGTCTTACAATGAGCAGTTCTTC. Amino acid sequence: CASTTSGSYNEQFF.

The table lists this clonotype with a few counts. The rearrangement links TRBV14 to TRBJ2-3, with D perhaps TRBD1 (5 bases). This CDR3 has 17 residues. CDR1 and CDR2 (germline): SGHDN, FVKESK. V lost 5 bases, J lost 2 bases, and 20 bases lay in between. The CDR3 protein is CASSTPTASRYTDTQYF. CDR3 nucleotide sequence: TGTGCCAGCAGCACCCCGACAGCAAGTCGATACACAGATACGCAGTATTTT.

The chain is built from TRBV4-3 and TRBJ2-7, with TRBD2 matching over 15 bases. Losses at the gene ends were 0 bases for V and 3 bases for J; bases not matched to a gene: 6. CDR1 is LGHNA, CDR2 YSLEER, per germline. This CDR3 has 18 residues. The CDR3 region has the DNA TGCGCCAGCAGCCAAGATGGGGGACTAGCGGGAGGCCGCTACGAGCAGTACTTC. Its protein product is CASSQDGGLAGGRYEQYF.

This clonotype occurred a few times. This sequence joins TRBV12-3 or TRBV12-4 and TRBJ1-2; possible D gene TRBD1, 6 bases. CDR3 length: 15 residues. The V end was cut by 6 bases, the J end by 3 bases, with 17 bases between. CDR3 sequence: CASSPGATGYYGYTF. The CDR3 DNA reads TGTGCCAGCAGCCCCGGGGCGACAGGATACTATGGCTACACCTTC.